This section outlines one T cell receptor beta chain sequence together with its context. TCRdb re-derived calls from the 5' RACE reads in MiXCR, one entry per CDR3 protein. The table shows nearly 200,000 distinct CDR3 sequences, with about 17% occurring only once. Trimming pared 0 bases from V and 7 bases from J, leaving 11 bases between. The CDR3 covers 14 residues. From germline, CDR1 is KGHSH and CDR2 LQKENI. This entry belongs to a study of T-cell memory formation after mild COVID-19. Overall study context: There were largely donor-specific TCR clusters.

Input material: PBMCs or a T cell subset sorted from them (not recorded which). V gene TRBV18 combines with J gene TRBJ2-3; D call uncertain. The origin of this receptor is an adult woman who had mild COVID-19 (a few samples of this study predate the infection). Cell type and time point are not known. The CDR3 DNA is TGTGCCAGCTCACCACCTAAAGGCCTGAATACGCAGTATTTT. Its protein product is CASSPPKGLNTQYF.